Below, one T cell receptor (beta chain) is given with its context. Its antigen is not identified. The missing CDR3 end, 3 residues past where the read stops, is filled in from the germline J gene. Using immunoSEQ multiplex PCR, the repertoire was profiled, and TCRdb retains in-frame clones only, with some absent. The sample totals 20,000 to 25,000 clones. This sample was taken from a study of T cells in women clearing cervical HPV infection. The overall study: Controls gave blood once infection was undetectable; cases at lesion identification.

Trimming took 1 base from V and 5 from J, leaving 17 bases between them. Germline lookup yields CDR1 LNHDA and CDR2 SQIVND (reference sequence). The CDR3 has 17 amino acids. Broader study findings: CIN3+ cases had significantly higher TCR repertoire richness than controls, but evenness did not differ.

The sequencing sample was made of blood buffy coat. The rearrangement joins TRBV19 to TRBJ1-4, with D tentatively TRBD1 (6 bases). This sequence originates from a woman aged 18 to 75 with a cervical HPV16 infection that either progressed to CIN3+ or cleared (not recorded which). CDR3 DNA (partial): TGTGCCAGTAGTATAGGACGGGACATCGGATGGAATGAAAAA. Its protein is CASSIGRDIGWNEK. The whole CDR3 reads CASSIGRDIGWNEKLFF.